Following are 24 T cell receptor beta chains from one sample sequenced in a study of T cells in Graves' hyperthyroidism and ophthalmopathy. From RNA transcripts, TCR beta CDR3 regions were amplified. The study used the HTBI primer set for a first-round RT-PCR of the TCR CDR3. Via MiXCR, TCRdb re-called the multiplex PCR reads, giving one row per CDR3 protein. The data show 500,000 to 750,000 distinct CDR3 sequences, with less than 20% seen just once and 6.5% to 8% held by the top ten. The sample comprised blood. All receptors derive from a woman aged 25 to 45 with Graves' hyperthyroidism.

The rearrangement links TRBV4-3 to TRBJ2-7, with a weak D call TRBD2 (7 bases). This CDR3 comprises 15 residues. V was shortened by 0 bases and J by 7 bases, with 16 bases between the two germline ends. Germline V gene sequence: CDR1 LGHNA, CDR2 YSLEER. CDR3 region: CASSQEGGGRLEQYF. Here the CDR3 DNA reads TGCGCCAGCAGCCAAGAGGGGGGGGGCCGCTTGGAGCAGTACTTC.

This clonotype was recorded at least ten times. This chain links TRBV28 with TRBJ2-1; 7 bases fit TRBD2. CDR1 and CDR2 (germline): MDHEN, SYDVKM. The CDR3 is made up of 14 amino acids. Trimming at V came to 8 bases and at J to 2 bases, leaving 6 bases not matched to a gene. The CDR3 sequence is CASLGGGPYNEQFF. CDR3 sequence (DNA): TGTGCCAGCCTTGGGGGGGGTCCCTACAATGAGCAGTTCTTC.

The chain employs TRBV4-1 and TRBJ1-1; a possible D gene is TRBD1 (6 bases). The CDR3 extends over 16 amino acids. CDR1 is MGHRA, CDR2 YSYEKL, per germline. The V end lost 3 bases, the J end lost 4 bases, and 18 bases lay between the germline ends. The DNA for the CDR3 is TGCGCCAGCAGCCAGAGGGTGGGGGGGCAGAGCACTGAAGCTTTCTTT. Its protein product is CASSQRVGGQSTEAFF.

This clonotype was counted at least ten times. This chain uses TRBV2 with TRBJ2-1; D is perhaps TRBD1 (5 bases). Trimming stripped 3 bases from V and 6 bases from J, with 12 bases between. Germline V gives CDR1 SNHLY, CDR2 FYNNEI. The CDR3 has 14 amino acids. Here the CDR3 reads CASSEEQASNEQFF. CDR3 DNA sequence: TGTGCCAGCAGTGAGGAACAGGCCAGCAATGAGCAGTTCTTC. The full variable domain, its missing parts supplied by reference TRBV2 and TRBJ2-1, is EPEVTQTPSHQVTQMGQEVILRCVPISNHLYFYWYRQILGQKVEFLVSFYNNEISEKSEIFDDQFSVERPDGSNFTLKIRSTKLEDSAMYFCASSEEQASNEQFFGPGTRLTVL.

The chain carries TRBV4-1 and TRBJ2-1; D is uncertain. This CDR3 comprises 15 residues. CDR1 is MGHRA, CDR2 YSYEKL, per germline. Trimming cost V 1 base and J 4 bases, with 11 bases left between them. The CDR3 protein is CASSQVGQFYNEQFF. The CDR3 DNA reads as TGCGCCAGCAGCCAAGTAGGGCAGTTTTACAATGAGCAGTTCTTC.

This clonotype has at least ten counts. This chain joins TRBV28 and TRBJ2-2, with D perhaps given as TRBD1 or TRBD2 (5 bases each). Trimming pared 7 bases from V and 3 bases from J, leaving 24 bases between. The CDR3 contains 18 residues. The V gene's germline CDR1 is MDHEN and CDR2 SYDVKM. The CDR3 sequence is CASTNLGTAALHTGELFF. CDR3 sequence (DNA): TGTGCCAGCACCAACCTAGGGACCGCCGCACTTCACACCGGGGAGCTGTTTTTT.

This clonotype was detected ten times or more. Here the CDR3 reads CASSVQLAGVNEQYF. The CDR3 DNA sequence: TGTGCCAGCAGCGTTCAACTAGCGGGAGTAAACGAGCAGTACTTC. The genes are TRBV7-2 and TRBJ2-7; 11 bases match TRBD2. This CDR3 spans 15 amino acids. Per the germline V gene, CDR1 is SGHTA and CDR2 is FQGNSA. The V and J ends lost 5 bases and 5 bases, in that order; junction bases with no gene match: 8.

Ten or more counts support this clonotype. One end of the junction does not line up with germline, which may come from a read error. The V gene is TRBV4-1, the J gene TRBJ2-2; D is unresolved. CDR3 size: 14 residues. CDR1 and CDR2 (germline): MGHRA, YSYEKL. CDR3 residues: CASSLRLNTGELFF. CDR3 nucleotides: TGTGCCAGCAGTCTCCGGCTGAACACCGGGGAGCTGTTTTTT.

This clonotype has only a few counts. The chain uses TRBV20-1 and TRBJ2-3; no clear D. Between the trimmed V and J ends, which lost 1 base and 0 bases, there was a span of 8 bases. The germline CDR1 and CDR2 sequences are DFQATT and SNEGSKA (reference sequence). The CDR3 runs to 14 residues. The DNA for the CDR3 is TGCAGTGCTAGAGTTCCGCTAAGCACAGATACGCAGTATTTT. This codes for CSARVPLSTDTQYF.

This clonotype was counted a few times. The rearrangement links TRBV29-1 to TRBJ1-1, with TRBD1 matching over 7 bases. J gave up 0 bases and V 6 bases, and 7 bases lay outside the gene matches. This CDR3 has 14 residues. Per the germline V gene, CDR1 is SQVTM and CDR2 is ANQGSEA. In DNA form, the CDR3 reads TGCAGCGTCGGACAGGCCAGCATGAACACTGAAGCTTTCTTT. Amino acid sequence: CSVGQASMNTEAFF.

This clonotype showed up many times. This sequence joins TRBV11-1 and TRBJ2-1; 7 nucleotides line up with TRBD2. The CDR3 runs to 14 residues. Per the germline V gene, CDR1 is SGHAT and CDR2 is FQDESV (reference sequence). Trimming cost V 4 bases and J 4 bases; bases outside gene matches: 4. The CDR3 reads CASSSQAGYNEQFF. DNA of the CDR3: TGTGCCAGCAGCTCGCAAGCGGGGTACAATGAGCAGTTCTTC.

This clonotype was detected many times. The chain is built from TRBV28 and TRBJ2-5; TRBD1 or TRBD2 may be the D gene (5 bases each). Germline V gene data show CDR1 as MDHEN and CDR2 as SYDVKM. The CDR3 totals 14 residues. V gave up 8 bases and J gave up 2 bases, with 15 bases separating them. The chain's CDR3 is CASATGTKQETQYF. The CDR3 region has the DNA TGTGCCAGCGCCACCGGGACGAAGCAAGAGACCCAGTACTTC.

This clonotype was seen a few times. The V gene is TRBV20-1, the J gene TRBJ1-6, with 8 bases that match TRBD1. The J segment lost 8 bases and the V segment lost 2 bases, leaving 2 bases of the junction unmatched. This CDR3 region has 13 residues. Germline V gene sequence: CDR1 DFQATT, CDR2 SNEGSKA (reference sequence). As DNA, the CDR3 is TGCAGTGCTAGAATACAGGGGGATTCACCCCTCCACTTT. Its protein is CSARIQGDSPLHF.

The V gene is TRBV24-1, the J gene TRBJ1-3; D is uncertain. The V gene's germline CDR1 is KGHDR and CDR2 SFDVKD. The V and J ends lost 4 bases and 2 bases respectively, with 8 bases between them. The CDR3 runs 14 residues. CDR3 region: CATSDPGAGNTIYF. The CDR3 DNA sequence: TGTGCCACCAGTGACCCGGGAGCTGGAAACACCATATATTTT.

This clonotype has a handful of counts. V is TRBV12-3 or TRBV12-4 and J is TRBJ2-5, with D possibly matching TRBD2 (5 bases). The CDR3 loop spans 19 amino acids. Trimming stripped 3 bases from V and 2 bases from J, with 25 bases between. CDR3 in DNA: TGTGCCAGCAGTTTTTTCTTTGGGTCGGGCGGGTTTGGGCAAGAGACCCAGTACTTC. It yields the protein CASSFFFGSGGFGQETQYF.

This clonotype was observed a few times. This may be a read error: a much more frequent sequence differs by one nucleotide. The CDR3 spells CASIGSRMHTEAFF. In DNA form, the CDR3 reads TGTGCCTCTATAGGCAGTAGAATGCACACTGAAGCTTTCTTT. The chain carries TRBV30 and TRBJ1-1; D unresolved. This CDR3 has 14 amino acids. Per the germline V gene, CDR1 is GTSNPN and CDR2 is SVGIG (reference sequence). The V gene lost 7 bases and the J gene lost 3 bases, with 18 bases spanning the gap.

The rearrangement uses TRBV6-4 and TRBJ1-2; D not certain. Germline values: CDR1 MRHNA, CDR2 SNTAGT. The V end lost 0 bases, the J end lost 4 bases, and 9 bases lay between the germline ends. The CDR3 runs to 14 residues. Here the CDR3 DNA reads TGTGCCAGCAGTGACTCGGGTGTCGGCTATGGCTACACCTTC. Translation gives CASSDSGVGYGYTF.

On this clonotype: This may be a read error, as it is one base from a much larger clone. V and J are TRBV6-1 and TRBJ2-7, with D possibly being TRBD2 (6 bases). CDR3 size: 13 residues. The germline V gene encodes CDR1 MNHNS and CDR2 SASEGT. V lost 3 bases, J lost 5 bases, and 11 bases lay in between. In nucleotides, the CDR3 is TGTGCCAGCAGTGAGTCTGGAGGGCACGAGCAGTACTTC. This translates into CASSESGGHEQYF.

This clonotype was detected ten times or more. The chain couples TRBV7-9 to TRBJ2-5; D may match TRBD1 or TRBD2 (6 bases each). Germline CDR1 SEHNR, CDR2 FQNEAQ (reference sequence). The CDR3 is 14 residues long. The V and J ends lost 4 bases and 5 bases respectively, with 14 bases between them. CDR3 amino acids: CASSSTRGRETQYF. CDR3 bases: TGTGCCAGCAGCTCGACTAGGGGGAGGGAGACCCAGTACTTC. The variable domain in full, completed from reference TRBV7-9 and TRBJ2-5, reads DTGVSQNPRHKITKRGQNVTFRCDPISEHNRLYWYRQTLGQGPEFLTYFQNEAQLEKSRLLSDRFSAERPKGSFSTLEIQRTEQGDSAMYLCASSSTRGRETQYFGPGTRLLVL.

There are many counts of this clonotype. The chain has TRBV27 and TRBJ1-1; D not resolved. V was cut by 0 bases and J by 6 bases, with 11 bases left in between. The CDR3 covers 14 residues. Germline CDR1 is MNHEY and CDR2 is SMNVEV (reference sequence). DNA of the CDR3: TGTGCCAGCAGTTTATCGCCGGGTTGGTCTGAAGCTTTCTTT. The encoded protein is CASSLSPGWSEAFF.

This clonotype was counted many times. The J gene is TRBJ2-3, the V gene TRBV3-1; 13 positions agree with TRBD2. CDR3 length equals 17 residues. CDR1 and CDR2 from the germline V gene are LGHDT and YNNKEL (reference sequence). Losses at the gene ends were 1 base for V and 3 bases for J; bases not matched to a gene: 4. CDR3 loop: CASSQGLAGGGTDTQYF. Written as DNA, the CDR3 is TGTGCCAGCAGCCAAGGACTAGCGGGAGGTGGAACAGATACGCAGTATTTT.

This clonotype was found many times. The V and J genes are TRBV7-2 and TRBJ2-1; TRBD2 matches 11 bases. V lost 8 bases, J lost 1 base, and 1 base stayed unmatched. Germline CDR1 reads SGHTA; CDR2 reads FQGNSA. CDR3 length equals 14 residues. CDR3: CASVAGGSYNEQFF. The DNA of the CDR3 is TGTGCCAGCGTAGCGGGAGGGTCCTACAATGAGCAGTTCTTC.

This clonotype was detected ten times or more. The rearrangement uses TRBV20-1 and TRBJ2-3; the D gene is possibly TRBD2 (5 bases). CDR3 size: 14 residues. Germline CDR1 and CDR2: DFQATT and SNEGSKA (reference sequence). V was shortened by 6 bases and J by 1 base, with 14 bases between the two germline ends. CDR3 protein: CSARTRRGTDTQYF. Written as DNA, the CDR3 is TGCAGTGCCAGGACGCGGCGGGGCACAGATACGCAGTATTTT.

This clonotype has more than one count but fewer than ten. V usage is TRBV20-1 and J usage is TRBJ2-7; 8 nucleotides align to TRBD2. Germline-derived CDR1 and CDR2 are DFQATT and SNEGSKA (reference sequence). V shed 3 bases and J 2 bases; nucleotides not matched to a gene: 6. The CDR3 length is 14 residues. In DNA form, the CDR3 reads TGCAGTGCTAGTTGGCCGGGACTAGCCTACGAGCAGTACTTC. Protein sequence: CSASWPGLAYEQYF.